The 7 T cell receptor beta chains listed next were all sequenced from one sample in a study of cytomegalovirus exposure and HLA in healthy donors. With 60 Vbeta and 13 Jbeta primers, the PCR was carried out. The method was immunoSEQ multiplex PCR; TCRdb's version includes in-frame clones alone and lacks a portion of them. The table records some 90,000 clones, 82% of them present only once. The sequencing input was PBMCs. The receptor source for this set is a man aged 50 to 59 in good health and CMV-seronegative.

The chain employs TRBV19 and TRBJ2-1, with 11 bases identical to TRBD2. Germline CDR1 reads LNHDA; CDR2 reads SQIVND (reference sequence). The junction had 13 bases not matched to a gene; V was cut back by 2 bases and J by 1 base. The CDR3 contains 20 residues. This chain's CDR3 is CASSISRLAGGLSSYNEQFF. In DNA, the CDR3 is TGTGCCAGTAGTATATCTCGGCTAGCGGGAGGCCTGAGTTCCTACAATGAGCAGTTCTTC.

Worth noting for this clone: This CDR3 is also generated by other DNA sequences in the sample. J is TRBJ1-1 and V is TRBV9; 9 bases fit TRBD1. Looked up from germline, CDR1 is SGDLS and CDR2 is YYNGEE. The CDR3 is 15 residues long. The trim removed 3 bases at V and 5 bases at J, leaving 8 bases unmatched. CDR3 bases: TGTGCCAGCAGCGAGCCGGAGACAGGGGGGACTGAAGCTTTCTTT. Its protein product is CASSEPETGGTEAFF.

The V and J genes are TRBV6-1 and TRBJ2-7, with a weak D call TRBD1 (5 bases). The CDR3 contains 12 residues. Trimming shortened V by 7 bases and J by 4 bases, and 11 bases separated the two germline ends. Per germline, CDR1 MNHNS and CDR2 SASEGT. CDR3 sequence (DNA): TGTGCCAGCACCCAAGGGGCATACGAGCAGTACTTC. It is translated as CASTQGAYEQYF.

The V call is TRBV5-8, the J call TRBJ2-7, with TRBD1 identical over 7 bases. The V and J ends lost 4 bases and 7 bases, in that order; junction bases with no gene match: 5. The CDR3 is 12 amino acids. Germline lookup yields CDR1 SGHTS and CDR2 YDEGEE. CDR3 coding DNA: TGTGCCAGCAGCGAGGGGGCGCGGGAGCAGTACTTC. Residues: CASSEGAREQYF. Full variable domain (rest looked up from reference TRBV5-8 and TRBJ2-7): EAGVTQSPTHLIKTRGQQATLRCSPISGHTSVYWYQQALGLGLQFLLWYDEGEERNRGNFPPRFSGRQFPNYSSELNVNALELEDSALYLCASSEGAREQYFGPGTRLTVT.

This chain joins TRBV28 and TRBJ2-1, with no clear D. The CDR3 totals 13 residues. Trimming shortened V by 6 bases and J by 3 bases, and 9 bases separated the two germline ends. Per germline, CDR1 MDHEN and CDR2 SYDVKM. The CDR3 spells CASRQALYNEQFF. The CDR3 coding sequence is TGTGCCAGCAGGCAGGCCCTCTACAATGAGCAGTTCTTC.

The gene calls are TRBV6-5 and TRBJ2-5; 10 nucleotides line up with TRBD2. With the DNA end fitting TRBJ2-7 better, the J assignment may be wrong. The CDR3 has 16 residues. Germline V lookup: CDR1 MNHEY, CDR2 SVGAGI. The CDR3 sequence is CASSYSLLAGDYEQYF. CDR3 coding DNA: TGTGCCAGCAGTTACTCTCTTCTAGCGGGGGATTACGAGCAGTACTTC.

This clone came up a few times. The J gene is TRBJ1-2, the V gene TRBV27; D is ambiguous. The V gene's germline CDR1 is MNHEY and CDR2 SMNVEV (reference sequence). CDR3 length: 14 amino acids. The V end lost 6 bases, the J end lost 0 bases, and 11 bases lay between the germline ends. The chain's CDR3 is CASRQSRTNYGYTF. The CDR3 coding sequence is TGTGCCAGCAGACAAAGTCGTACTAACTATGGCTACACCTTC.